The next 10 T cell receptor beta chains were all read from a single sample in a study of T-cell memory formation after mild COVID-19 (dated by TCRdb to about 2021). The library came from 5' RACE. The sequencer listed for this sample is Illumina NovaSeq 6000. TCRdb applied fastp at Q25 and MiXCR to the public reads, then kept only in-frame beta chains. Identical CDR3 protein sequences are pooled into one entry, listed with their most common genes and DNA. The table for this sample lists roughly 110,000 distinct CDR3 sequences; about a sixth of them were counted only once. The ten biggest clones cover around 28% of the sample. Sequenced sample: PBMCs or a T cell subset sorted from them (not recorded which). These receptors came from an adult woman who had mild COVID-19 (a few samples of this study predate the infection). The sample titles of this study are shuffled in the database, so cell type and time point are left out; the donor was told from shared clones.

The V gene is TRBV6-5, the J gene TRBJ1-5, with D perhaps TRBD1 (5 bases). Germline loops: CDR1 MNHEY, CDR2 SVGAGI. This CDR3 comprises 18 residues. The ends were cut back, 4 bases at V and 4 bases at J, with 23 bases in the middle. The CDR3 sequence is CASSFSPPPGSENQPQHF. The CDR3 DNA is TGTGCCAGCAGTTTCTCCCCGCCCCCAGGGAGCGAAAATCAGCCCCAGCATTTT.

V and J are TRBV7-2 and TRBJ1-2, with no clear D. Germline V gives CDR1 SGHTA, CDR2 FQGNSA. V was pared by 4 bases and J by 8 bases, with 17 bases between. The length of the CDR3 is 14 residues. The CDR3 reads CASSSQPGLLGYTF. In nucleotides, the CDR3 is TGTGCCAGCAGCTCCCAGCCGGGCCTCTTGGGCTACACCTTC. Full variable domain (rest looked up from reference TRBV7-2 and TRBJ1-2): GAGVSQSPSNKVTEKGKDVELRCDPISGHTALYWYRQSLGQGLEFLIYFQGNSAPDKSGLPSDRFSAERTGGSVSTLTIQRTQQEDSAVYLCASSSQPGLLGYTFGSGTRLTVV.

This clonotype was detected many times. The chain carries TRBV7-2 and TRBJ2-1; 10 positions agree with TRBD1. V lost 5 bases, J lost 9 bases, and 4 bases stayed unmatched. Per germline, CDR1 SGHTA and CDR2 FQGNSA. The CDR3 is made up of 13 amino acids. The CDR3 spells CASSSRDRGEQFF. For the CDR3, the DNA is TGTGCCAGCAGCAGCCGGGACAGGGGTGAGCAGTTCTTC.

This clonotype was counted ten times or more. The V and J genes are TRBV12-3 or TRBV12-4 and TRBJ2-7; D is possibly TRBD1 (6 bases). The V and J ends lost 6 bases and 9 bases respectively, with 12 bases between them. This CDR3 is built from 11 residues. The CDR3 here is CASSETGTQYF. In DNA, the CDR3 is TGTGCCAGCAGCGAAACAGGGACGCAGTACTTC.

The chain employs TRBV12-3 or TRBV12-4 and TRBJ2-4, with TRBD2 matching over 7 bases. The CDR3 has 15 amino acids. Losses at the gene ends were 4 bases for V and 3 bases for J; bases not matched to a gene: 6. CDR3: CASSSRERGKNIQYF. In DNA form, the CDR3 reads TGTGCCAGCAGTTCCCGTGAGCGGGGCAAAAACATTCAGTACTTC.

This clonotype was observed a handful of times. V is TRBV12-3 or TRBV12-4 and J is TRBJ2-3, with 11 bases fitting TRBD2. J gave up 1 base and V 6 bases, and 3 bases lay outside the gene matches. The CDR3 is 15 residues long. The CDR3 here is CASRGGLAGTDTQYF. CDR3 bases: TGTGCCAGCAGGGGGGGACTAGCGGGCACAGATACGCAGTATTTT.

This clonotype has just a few counts. The DNA of the CDR3 is TGTGCCAGCAGGGGACTAGCGGGGGGGCCAGGGACAGATACGCAGTATTTT. Amino acids: CASRGLAGGPGTDTQYF. This rearrangement joins TRBV12-3 or TRBV12-4 to TRBJ2-3, with TRBD2 identical over 16 bases. The CDR3 loop spans 17 amino acids. With V trimmed by 6 bases and J by 3 bases, 6 bases remained unmatched.

V usage is TRBV7-9 and J usage is TRBJ1-2; 7 nucleotides line up with TRBD1. Unmatched junction bases numbered 5, after V lost 5 bases and J lost 5 bases. CDR1 is SEHNR and CDR2 is FQNEAQ in the germline V gene (reference sequence). This CDR3 is 13 amino acids long. CDR3 sequence reads: CASSVGTAYGYTF. DNA for the CDR3: TGTGCCAGCAGCGTCGGGACAGCTTATGGCTACACCTTC.

This clonotype was detected only a few times. The chain couples TRBV3-1 to TRBJ2-2; D is possibly TRBD1 or TRBD2 (5 bases each). Germline V CDR1 and CDR2: LGHDT, YNNKEL (reference sequence). The CDR3 extends over 15 amino acids. V lost 3 bases, J lost 6 bases, and 14 bases lay in between. In DNA, the CDR3 is TGTGCCAGCAGCCACCGGGACCCTGCCCCCGGGGAGCTGTTTTTT. It translates to CASSHRDPAPGELFF.

This clonotype was detected only a few times. This chain connects TRBV7-9 to TRBJ1-1; a possible D gene is TRBD1 (5 bases). CDR1 SEHNR and CDR2 FQNEAQ come from the germline V gene (reference sequence). V was pared by 5 bases and J by 7 bases, with 11 bases between. This CDR3 has 12 amino acids. This CDR3 reads CASSPRDREAFF. CDR3 coding DNA: TGTGCCAGCAGCCCCAGGGACCGTGAAGCTTTCTTT.